This T cell receptor beta chain was observed in a study of a mutant IDH1 vaccine in newly diagnosed glioma (dated by TCRdb to 2020 to 2022). About the study as a whole: Eight vaccinations were administered to patients in weeks 1, 3, 5, 7, 11, 15, 19 and 23, corresponding to visits V03 through V10. Vaccination began 4-6 weeks after radiotherapy alone, or alongside temozolomide cycles in the chemotherapy-containing groups. Of the approximately 30 treated patients, approximately 62% were male and approximately 40% were female, and a mean age of about 37 years was recorded. Before enrollment, patients had received standard therapy of radiotherapy alone, temozolomide alone, or radiochemotherapy with temozolomide; most received the combination. Longitudinal TCRB deep sequencing was performed for roughly 25 treated patients wherever samples were available for exploratory analyses. Six visits were used for peripheral blood collection: V03 (baseline), V05, V07, V10, V12 and V13.

As to this clone: Its antigen is not yet known. No much larger clone is present one base from it, and per-base qualities are unavailable.

In light of the paper, this sample's time point label describes: week 11, during vaccination. Every vaccine dose consisted of 300 ug of a 20-mer mutant IDH1 peptide in Montanide, administered subcutaneously together with topical imiquimod. Donors had newly diagnosed WHO grade 3 or 4 IDH1-mutant astrocytomas with loss of nuclear ATRX. The samples were drawn from NOA16, a multicentre, single-arm, open-label phase I trial in Germany that tested a mutant IDH1 peptide vaccine in humans for the first time. Genomic DNA for TCRB sequencing was extracted from EDTA blood using the DNeasy Blood and Tissue Kit. Overall study outcomes, separate from this receptor: It was noted by the authors that analyses of patient blood samples could not be reproduced owing to sample limitations. Pseudoprogression seemed to be unrelated to changes in the top peripheral T cell clonotypes found by TCRB sequencing. Immune responses induced by the vaccine were seen in roughly 95% of patients across multiple MHC alleles. PBMC samples for TCRB deep sequencing were selected based on availability.

From V the trimming removes 1 base and from J it removes 3 bases, while the gene matches leave 9 bases of the junction unaccounted for. The CDR3, from cysteine to phenylalanine, totals 17 residues. The retained sequence is limited to the CDR3, 51 bases, with the frame set at the first base. The germline V gene (reference sequence) yields LNHDA for CDR1 and SQIVND for CDR2. Library preparation used the immunoSEQ multiplex PCR assay. The hsTCRB Kit was used according to the manufacturer's protocol to amplify rearranged TCR beta chain sequences. Sequencing of TCRB libraries was carried out on an Illumina MiSeq. On the authors' methods: Demultiplexing, trimming and gene mapping were performed with the kit vendor's proprietary platform. What TCRdb holds here is the immuneACCESS table cut down to in-frame rearrangements. Part of the clones is not present; checked against another copy, under half of the missing clones reflect an unresolved V gene, and the others are unexplained. The V and J calls and clone size come from that table; D and trimming were worked out from the DNA. The sample table contains some 22,000 clones; only one count was recorded for roughly 78% of them. The ten most abundant clones make up just over 8% of the sample.

This clonotype originated in a man aged 35 to 55 with glioma. Recombination joined TRBV19 with TRBJ2-4; TRBD1 fits 7 bases in the junction. Sequenced here: PBMCs, sampled from a glioma patient whose treatment included an IDH1 peptide vaccine. In nucleotide form, the sequence is TGTGCCAGTAGTATAGGGACAGGAGGTCCCTTCAAAAACATTCAGTACTTC. Its protein is CASSIGTGGPFKNIQYF.